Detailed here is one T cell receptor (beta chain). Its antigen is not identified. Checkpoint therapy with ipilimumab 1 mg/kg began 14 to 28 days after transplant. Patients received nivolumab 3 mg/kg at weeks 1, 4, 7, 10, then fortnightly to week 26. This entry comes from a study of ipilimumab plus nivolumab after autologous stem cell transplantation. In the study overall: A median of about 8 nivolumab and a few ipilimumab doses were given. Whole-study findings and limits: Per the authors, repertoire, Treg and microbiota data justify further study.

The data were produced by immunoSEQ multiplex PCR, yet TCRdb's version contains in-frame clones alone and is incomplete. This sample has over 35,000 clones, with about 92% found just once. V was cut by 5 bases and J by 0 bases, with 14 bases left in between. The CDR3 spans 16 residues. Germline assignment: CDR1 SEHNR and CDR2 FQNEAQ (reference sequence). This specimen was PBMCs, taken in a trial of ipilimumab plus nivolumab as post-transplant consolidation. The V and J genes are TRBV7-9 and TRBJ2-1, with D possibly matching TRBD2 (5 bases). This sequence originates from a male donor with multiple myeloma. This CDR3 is CASSGNSASSYNEQFF. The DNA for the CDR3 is TGTGCCAGCAGCGGCAATAGCGCCAGCTCCTACAATGAGCAGTTCTTC.